This T cell receptor (beta chain) is drawn from a study of T cells after yellow fever vaccination. This CDR3 is built from 16 residues. V shed 5 bases and J shed 5 bases, with 19 bases lying between them. Germline values: CDR1 SEHNR, CDR2 FQNEAQ (reference sequence). This clonotype has ten or more counts. A single record per CDR3 protein comes from TCRdb applying MiXCR to the 5' RACE reads. The repertoire holds some 670,000 distinct CDR3 sequences, with 9% to 15% as singletons. The V gene is TRBV7-9, the J gene TRBJ2-1; TRBD2 might be the D (5 bases). The specimen was PBMCs, collected on the day of the yellow fever booster vaccination. The origin of this receptor is a young man who received the YFV17D yellow fever vaccine. CDR3 nucleotides: TGTGCCAGCAGCGACTGGGAGCGAATGACTAACAATGAGCAGTTCTTC. Translation gives CASSDWERMTNNEQFF.